This T cell receptor beta chain stems from a study of blood T cells in healthy people across ages. The table lists this clonotype with many counts. A second PCR, run for 7 to 11 cycles, used a sample-barcoded 5' primer plus a J-beta primer mix. MiXCR, run by TCRdb on the 5' RACE reads, gives a single entry per CDR3 protein. The sample yields more than 900,000 distinct CDR3 sequences, around 29% seen once. The CDR3 covers 16 residues. V lost 8 bases, J lost 1 base, and 15 bases lay in between. Germline V gene data show CDR1 as MGHRA and CDR2 as YSYEKL. The same specimen was also included in a second study, on T cells of mothers and their children.

This rearrangement joins TRBV4-1 to TRBJ2-6; D gene unclear. Input material: blood. This TCR came from a woman in her thirties or forties in good health. CDR3 in DNA: TGCGCCAGCTCTATCTTTGGGCTTTCTGGGGCCAACGTCCTGACTTTC. Its translation: CASSIFGLSGANVLTF.